This T cell receptor beta chain was retrieved from a study of blood T cells in healthy people across ages (dated by TCRdb to about 2015). As for the study more broadly: In model experiments, template switching captured roughly one uniquely barcoded TCR beta cDNA molecule for every two T cells. The study measured age-related changes in TCR beta repertoire diversity using deep sequencing normalized with unique cDNA molecular identifiers. To avoid experimental bias, donors of different ages were randomly spread across the sequencing lanes. Using the same blood draw, the study looked at two additional independent replicas of 1 million unique cDNA reads for two donors, one aged 18 to 29 and the other aged 80 or older. Donors were grouped into four age groups: young (average roughly 17 years), middle-aged (39), aged (about 60) and long-lived (over 80).

The paper's findings and limits, for the study overall: Because donor CMV infection status was unknown, age-related changes in expanded clonotypes were potentially confounded. Observed TCR beta diversity per million T cells fell roughly linearly with age, and a significant reduction was already apparent by age roughly 40. There was a strong correlation between observed TCR beta diversity and the percentage of naive T cells measured by flow cytometry. Total diversity estimates from one million sequenced T cells were considered lower bounds and underestimates. Since profiling was done on bulk unsorted PBMCs, naive and antigen-experienced compartments could not be conclusively compared. Compared with the aged group, more naive CD4+ T cells, fewer expanded clones and increased TCR diversity were shown by the long-lived group, suggesting age selection.

Libraries came from 5' RACE. TCRdb records Illumina HiSeq 2500 as the sequencer. A second about 7 to 12 cycle PCR used a sample-barcoded 5' primer and a J-beta primer mix. A template-switch 5' adaptor carrying 12 random nucleotides introduced a unique molecular identifier onto each TCR beta cDNA molecule. Each sample yielded at least 3 million CDR3-containing paired-end reads. First-strand cDNA was synthesized from all RNA with the Mint cDNA synthesis kit, primed by a TRBC-specific oligonucleotide. After uracil-DNA glycosylase treatment, a first 18-cycle PCR used universal primers M1SS and BC2_uni_R on all cDNA. Per the authors' processing: For normalization, 1 million high-quality reads, each with a distinct molecular identifier, were randomly selected from each sample. Reads with shared molecular identifiers were discarded instead of being binned into consensus sequences. MiTCR, with a Q25 quality threshold and the strictest error-elimination algorithm, was used for CDR3 identification, clonotype clustering and error correction. A nonparametric unseen species model with Euler transformation was used to estimate lower-bound total TCR beta diversity. The raw public data were reprocessed by TCRdb itself: fastp quality trimming at Q25, MiXCR clonotype calling, in-frame beta chains only. Identical CDR3 proteins give one entry, which carries the most common genes and DNA. Clone size and V and J calls follow TCRdb, not the original study. Recorded for this sample are some 1.5 million distinct CDR3 sequences; approximately 28% of them occurred a single time. Roughly 8% of the sample is taken by the ten largest.

Donors were 35 to 40 systemically healthy Caucasian individuals from Russia aged roughly 6 to 100 years. Approximately 10 milliliters of peripheral blood were collected from each donor into EDTA-treated Vacutainer tubes. PBMCs were isolated by Ficoll-Paque density-gradient centrifugation, with at least 6 million obtained per sample. Trizol reagent was used to extract total RNA from the PBMCs, yielding at least 5 micrograms per sample. Naive CD45RAhigh/CD27high T cell percentages were measured by flow cytometry on a PBMC aliquot from every donor. Per the germline V gene, MGHDK is the CDR1 and SYGVNS is the CDR2. The CDR3 contains 12 residues, cysteine and phenylalanine counted. Only the CDR3 portion is preserved as DNA: 36 bases, with reading frame beginning at the first base. In its sample, this clonotype was seen once. This receptor's antigen is unknown. A much larger clonotype is one base distant, so this may be a read error.

The sample taken for sequencing was blood. The clonotype comes from a woman aged 25 to 39 in good health. In this chain, TRBV25-1 is recombined with TRBJ2-5; the D gene assignment is ambiguous. Near its end, the DNA agrees better with TRBJ2-7, so the J call may be wrong. The CDR3 has the sequence CASSDSPCEQYF. The nucleotides read TGTGCCAGCAGTGACTCACCATGCGAGCAGTACTTC.